These T cell receptor beta chains were read from a single sample in a study of shared clonotypes between healthy human individuals. Repertoires were generated with immunoSEQ multiplex PCR, while TCRdb's copy carries only in-frame clones and drops some. Here the sample spans approximately 640,000 clones, roughly 78% being singletons. The specimen was memory CD4+ T cells sorted from blood. These TCRs come from a woman under 40 in good health. CDR3s include the opening cysteine and the closing phenylalanine or tryptophan. The order of the fields is D gene, J gene, V gene, clone size, CDR3 DNA, CDR3 protein. The D gene is left open where the match is weak. Part of the rows lack a size; the others show once, few, many or a class for expanded clones.

D gene: -; J gene: TRBJ2-5; V gene: TRBV7-7; clone size: -; CDR3 DNA: TGTGCCAGCAGCTTCGGCAGGGAAGAGACCCAGTACTTC; CDR3 protein: CASSFGREETQYF
D gene: -; J gene: TRBJ1-2; V gene: TRBV18; clone size: once; CDR3 DNA: TGTGCCAGCTCACCACCGGGGTTCGGGAACTATGGCTACACCTTC; CDR3 protein: CASSPPGFGNYGYTF
D gene: TRBD2; J gene: TRBJ2-3; V gene: TRBV27; clone size: -; CDR3 DNA: TGTGCCAGCAGTCCCTATACGACTAGCGGGATGCCCCTCCGGCACACAGATACGCAGTATTTT; CDR3 protein: CASSPYTTSGMPLRHTDTQYF
D gene: TRBD1; J gene: TRBJ1-1; V gene: TRBV5-1; clone size: -; CDR3 DNA: TGCGCCAGCAGCTCGGGACAGTTGGCCACTGAAGCTTTCTTT; CDR3 protein: CASSSGQLATEAFF
D gene: -; J gene: TRBJ2-7; V gene: TRBV15; clone size: -; CDR3 DNA: TGTGCCACCAGCAGAGAGGGACTCTACTACGAGCAGTACTTC; CDR3 protein: CATSREGLYYEQYF
D gene: -; J gene: TRBJ2-2; V gene: TRBV4-1; clone size: -; CDR3 DNA: TGCGCCAGCAGCCAAGAGGGGGGCAGCACCGGGGAGCTGTTTTTT; CDR3 protein: CASSQEGGSTGELFF
D gene: -; J gene: TRBJ1-3; V gene: TRBV6-6; clone size: -; CDR3 DNA: TGTGCCAGCAGTTCAACTCGGGAAGGAAACACCATATATTTT; CDR3 protein: CASSSTREGNTIYF
D gene: TRBD1; J gene: TRBJ2-7; V gene: TRBV6-6; clone size: -; CDR3 DNA: TGTGCCAGCAGTTACCATCGACAGGGCGCCCACGAGCAGTACTTC; CDR3 protein: CASSYHRQGAHEQYF
D gene: -; J gene: TRBJ2-7; V gene: TRBV25-1; clone size: -; CDR3 DNA: TGTGCCAGCAGTGAAGGAGACGGCTCCTACGAGCAGTACTTC; CDR3 protein: CASSEGDGSYEQYF
D gene: -; J gene: TRBJ2-3; V gene: TRBV9; clone size: -; CDR3 DNA: TGTGCCAGCAGCAAACAGGGAGCAGATACGCAGTATTTT; CDR3 protein: CASSKQGADTQYF
D gene: TRBD2; J gene: TRBJ2-3; V gene: TRBV10-3; clone size: -; CDR3 DNA: TGTGCCATCAGTGAGCCAGCCCGGCTAGCGGGAGGACGAGATACGCAGTATTTT; CDR3 protein: CAISEPARLAGGRDTQYF
D gene: -; J gene: TRBJ2-7; V gene: TRBV5-1; clone size: -; CDR3 DNA: TGCGCCAGCAGCTTGAATCAGGGAGTCTACGAGCAGTACTTC; CDR3 protein: CASSLNQGVYEQYF
D gene: -; J gene: TRBJ2-5; V gene: TRBV28; clone size: few; CDR3 DNA: TGTGCCAGCAGTCCCCTTGGGGAAGGCCAAGAGACCCAGTACTTC; CDR3 protein: CASSPLGEGQETQYF
D gene: TRBD1; J gene: TRBJ2-1; V gene: TRBV9; clone size: many; CDR3 DNA: TGTGCCAGCAGCCGAACAGGGGGTGGTACCTACAATGAGCAGTTCTTC; CDR3 protein: CASSRTGGGTYNEQFF
D gene: TRBD1; J gene: TRBJ1-5; V gene: TRBV18; clone size: -; CDR3 DNA: TGTGCCAGCTCAAAACGGGACAGGGGTGGCAATCAGCCCCAGCATTTT; CDR3 protein: CASSKRDRGGNQPQHF
D gene: TRBD1; J gene: TRBJ2-7; V gene: TRBV18; clone size: -; CDR3 DNA: TGTGCCAGCTCACCACCGGGACAGGGCTCTGGGCAGTACTTC; CDR3 protein: CASSPPGQGSGQYF
D gene: -; J gene: TRBJ2-3; V gene: TRBV5-1; clone size: -; CDR3 DNA: TGCGCCAGCAAGAGGGGCGCCTCCGAGGCAGATACGCAGTATTTT; CDR3 protein: CASKRGASEADTQYF
D gene: -; J gene: TRBJ2-3; V gene: TRBV14; clone size: few; CDR3 DNA: TGTGCCAGCAGCCAAGTGGCCCAGCGGACGAGAGATACGCAGTATTTT; CDR3 protein: CASSQVAQRTRDTQYF
D gene: -; J gene: TRBJ2-2; V gene: TRBV18; clone size: few; CDR3 DNA: TGTGCCAGCTCTGTCGTGTCGAACACCGGGGAGCTGTTTTTT; CDR3 protein: CASSVVSNTGELFF
D gene: -; J gene: TRBJ2-7; V gene: TRBV15; clone size: -; CDR3 DNA: TGTGCCACCAGCAGAGATAGCTTTTACGAGCAGTACTTC; CDR3 protein: CATSRDSFYEQYF
D gene: -; J gene: TRBJ2-3; V gene: TRBV15; clone size: -; CDR3 DNA: TGTGCCACCAGCAGCCGGCATTCTAGCACAGATACGCAGTATTTT; CDR3 protein: CATSSRHSSTDTQYF
D gene: -; J gene: TRBJ1-2; V gene: TRBV28; clone size: few; CDR3 DNA: TGTGCCAGCAGAGGTAGCCCAGAGCCCGGTGGCTACACCTTC; CDR3 protein: CASRGSPEPGGYTF
D gene: -; J gene: TRBJ1-1; V gene: TRBV9; clone size: -; CDR3 DNA: TGTGCCAGCAGCGTAGCACAAGAGTTTGATGAAGCTTTCTTT; CDR3 protein: CASSVAQEFDEAFF
D gene: -; J gene: TRBJ1-4; V gene: TRBV19; clone size: -; CDR3 DNA: TGTGCCAGTAGGGGAAGACAATTCGCAACTAATGAAAAACTGTTTTTT; CDR3 protein: CASRGRQFATNEKLFF
D gene: -; J gene: TRBJ2-3; V gene: TRBV11-2; clone size: -; CDR3 DNA: TGTGCCAGCAGCGCCGGACGGAGCACAGATACGCAGTATTTT; CDR3 protein: CASSAGRSTDTQYF
D gene: TRBD2; J gene: TRBJ2-2; V gene: TRBV13; clone size: few; CDR3 DNA: TGTGCCAGCAGCCCAACCCGGACTAGCCGTACCGGGGAGCTGTTTTTT; CDR3 protein: CASSPTRTSRTGELFF